One and the same sample provided the 2 T cell receptor beta chains below, sequenced in a study of type 1 and type 2 diabetes patients. PCR was run on genomic DNA. A primer set of 30 forward and 13 reverse primers amplified the CDR3. TCRdb fed the multiplex PCR reads into MiXCR, producing one record per CDR3 protein. The table lists 270,000 or so distinct CDR3 sequences, 40% to 50% of them singletons. Specimen: peripheral blood mononuclear cells (PBMCs). These receptors were taken from a man aged 18 to 29 with type 2 diabetes.

This clonotype showed up just once. The chain uses TRBV7-2 and TRBJ2-2; 8 positions agree with TRBD2. The CDR3 covers 15 residues. CDR1 SGHTA and CDR2 FQGNSA come from the germline V gene. V lost 5 bases, J lost 2 bases, and 4 bases stayed unmatched. The CDR3 DNA sequence: TGTGCCAGCAGCCATCGGGAGGGAAACACCGGGGAGCTGTTTTTT. It specifies CASSHREGNTGELFF.

For the CDR3, the DNA is TGTGCCACCAGTGAACAGACAGGAGACGAGCAGTTCTTC. Amino acids: CATSEQTGDEQFF. The chain carries TRBV24-1 and TRBJ2-1, with D possibly being TRBD1 (6 bases). CDR1 and CDR2 from the germline V gene are KGHDR and SFDVKD. The CDR3 is 13 residues long. Trimming cost V 4 bases and J 10 bases, with 13 bases left between them.